These T cell receptor beta chains were read from a single sample in a study of blood T cell repertoires in COVID-19. Only in-frame clones appear in the TCRdb table, and some are missing; sequencing was by immunoSEQ multiplex PCR. The sample lists a few hundred thousand clones, more than 70% occurring once. Source material: peripheral blood. Receptors were obtained from a woman in her late teens or twenties with acute or convalescent COVID-19. CDR3s include the opening cysteine and the closing phenylalanine or tryptophan. Each record gives: J gene, D gene, V gene, CDR3 protein. A D gene is named only where the DNA matches it firmly.

TRBJ2-1 | TRBD2 | TRBV7-8 | CASSRGLAGGGSYNEQFF
TRBJ2-7 | . | TRBV29-1 | CSVEGHEGHYEQYF
TRBJ1-1 | TRBD1 | TRBV6-5 | CASSYLRDSLNTEAFF
TRBJ1-5 | . | TRBV7-2 | CASSLDYNQPQHF
TRBJ2-1 | . | TRBV11-2 | CASSLSQANEQFF
TRBJ1-6 | . | TRBV3-1/TRBV3-2 | CASSYRAGVNSPLHF
TRBJ2-1 | TRBD2 | TRBV9 | CASSVSGTSASNEQFF
TRBJ2-5 | TRBD2 | TRBV27 | CASSLSMGLAGQETQYF
TRBJ1-1 | TRBD1 | TRBV14 | CASSQRGTGSTEAFF
TRBJ1-2 | TRBD1 | TRBV6-5 | CASRNAGGSDGYTF
TRBJ2-1 | TRBD2 | TRBV19 | CASRIAGGPNEQFF
TRBJ2-7 | TRBD2 | TRBV28 | CASSSGRPGLAESEQYF
TRBJ2-2 | TRBD2 | TRBV27 | CASSPTGTSGYTGELFF
TRBJ2-3 | TRBD1 | TRBV7-2 | CASSLGGTGVTDTQYF
TRBJ2-3 | . | TRBV5-5 | CASSFETTTLSTDTQYF
TRBJ2-1 | TRBD2 | TRBV5-1 | CASSVGLAGGFDEQFF
TRBJ2-3 | . | TRBV6-6 | CASSYGGNGYTDTQYF
TRBJ2-3 | TRBD2 | TRBV9 | CASSVVASGGTDTQYF
TRBJ1-3 | TRBD1 | TRBV4-3 | CASSPGTDDGNTIYF
TRBJ2-1 | TRBD1 | TRBV6-5 | CASTFDRGPYNEQFF
TRBJ2-1 | TRBD1 | TRBV6-2/TRBV6-3 | CASSYADRGNGNEQFF
TRBJ1-2 | . | TRBV24-1 | CATSDFGQNYGYTF
TRBJ2-3 | . | TRBV11-2 | CASSSTLQADTQYF
TRBJ2-1 | TRBD2 | TRBV28 | CASSFSGRRRNEQFF
TRBJ2-4 | . | TRBV10-2 | CASSDVGRSDKNIQYF
TRBJ1-4 | . | TRBV6-6 | CASSRTQGSPNEKLFF
TRBJ1-1 | . | TRBV7-9 | CASSPNRVSTRGTEAFF
TRBJ2-7 | TRBD2 | TRBV6-1 | CASSEITLLAGVYEQYF
TRBJ1-6 | TRBD1 | TRBV5-1 | CASSSRGADSPLHF
TRBJ2-1 | TRBD2 | TRBV5-4 | CASSFGLAGGPGNEQFF
TRBJ2-7 | TRBD2 | TRBV9 | CASSVVLGTSGNKSYEQYF
TRBJ2-2 | . | TRBV30 | CAWSRRGRLNTGELFF
TRBJ2-5 | . | TRBV19 | CASSLTPGISETQYF
TRBJ2-3 | . | TRBV6-5 | CASSYVTGSYTQYF
TRBJ2-3 | TRBD1 | TRBV19 | CASNSDRFTDTQYF
TRBJ1-2 | TRBD1 | TRBV6-5 | CASTEQGYGYTF
TRBJ2-1 | . | TRBV4-1 | CASSQASQGNNEQFF
TRBJ1-4 | . | TRBV3-1/TRBV3-2 | CASSQPTGLGGGEKLFF
TRBJ2-2 | . | TRBV18 | CASSPPSASSGELFF
TRBJ1-2 | TRBD1 | TRBV28 | CASSLPRTGRAYGYTF
TRBJ2-6 | TRBD1 | TRBV5-1 | CASTQPAGQGTSGANVLTF
TRBJ2-7 | . | TRBV14 | CASSPAPGGVPPYEQYF
TRBJ1-1 | . | TRBV24-1 | CATSDGGLNTEAFF
TRBJ2-7 | TRBD2 | TRBV29-1 | CSVEGLAGAYEQYF
TRBJ1-6 | TRBD1 | TRBV19 | CASRTDRGRNSPLHF
TRBJ1-2 | TRBD1 | TRBV6-4 | CASSEGQGSYGYTF
TRBJ1-2 | . | TRBV6-2/TRBV6-3 | CASSYPTTRTVNYGYTF
TRBJ1-5 | TRBD1 | TRBV5-1 | CASSFEGGGQPQHF
TRBJ2-3 | TRBD2 | TRBV7-8 | CASSLVGLAGGPSSVGTQYF
TRBJ2-2 | . | TRBV24-1 | CATSQLGGNTGELFF
TRBJ2-7 | TRBD2 | TRBV24-1 | CATSDWEGPPYEQYF
TRBJ1-2 | . | TRBV6-2/TRBV6-3 | CASSYSSRGLSYGYTF
TRBJ1-1 | . | TRBV6-1 | CASSELPERTEAFF
TRBJ2-5 | . | TRBV13 | CASSQEPGEETQYF
TRBJ2-1 | . | TRBV14 | CASSQVGAGLNEQFF